The clone carrying this TCR beta chain has only a few counts. Its target is unknown. Some clones are missing from TCRdb's copy, which holds only in-frame ones; the method was immunoSEQ multiplex PCR. The data contain tens of thousands of clones, roughly 81% of them singletons. These data are taken from a study of T cells in narcolepsy. Trimming left V 6 bases short and J 5 bases short, with 17 bases between. CDR3 length: 15 residues. The V gene's germline CDR1 is MNHNY and CDR2 SVGAGI (reference sequence). Broader study findings: Autoreactive HCRT-specific and TRIB2-specific clonotypes were marked in same-patient CSF-versus-blood CD4+ comparisons. In some patient and control memory CD4+ samples, autoreactive clones were absent.

V gene TRBV6-6 combines with J gene TRBJ1-5; D is perhaps TRBD1 (5 bases). Sequencing input: CD45RA- memory CD4+ T cells from PBMCs. The sequence came from a human donor with narcolepsy. The CDR3 DNA is TGTGCCAGCAGGGCGAGTGACAGCGCATATCAGCCCCAGCATTTT. It yields the protein CASRASDSAYQPQHF.